The 14 T cell receptor beta chains in this list originate from one sample, sequenced in a study of T cell clonality in common variable immunodeficiency. The repertoire was sequenced with immunoSEQ multiplex PCR; TCRdb's copy has only in-frame clones and lacks some. The sample holds 45,000 to 55,000 clones, and no clone turns up only once. Source material: peripheral blood mononuclear cells. The receptors were sampled from a person aged 18 to 70 in good health.

This clone showed up many times. Coverage ceases 3 residues before the CDR3 finishes, and the germline J gene fills in the end. V is TRBV19 and J is TRBJ1-2; D is uncertain. V lost 1 base to trimming and J lost 0 bases, with 6 bases between them. The CDR3 consists of 14 residues. Germline CDR1 reads LNHDA; CDR2 reads SQIVND (reference sequence). The CDR3 loop is CASSIGETNYGYTF. CDR3 bases read: TGTGCCAGTAGTATAGGCGAAACTAACTATGGC.

This clone has a count of ten or more. The part of the CDR3 DNA that was read is TGTGCCAGCAGCCACGGGAACACTGAA. It is translated as CASSHGNTE. The CDR3, in full, reads CASSHGNTEAFF. The rearrangement joins TRBV11-1 to TRBJ1-1; D is undetermined. The read finishes 3 residues shy of the CDR3 end, and the germline J gene is used to complete it. Germline V gene lookup returns CDR1 SGHAT and CDR2 FQDESV (reference sequence). This CDR3 has 12 residues. V lost 5 bases, J lost 1 base, and 5 bases lay in between.

This clone was seen ten or more times. The DNA ends 3 residues before the CDR3 does, and the rest of the CDR3 is filled in from the germline J gene. The chain couples TRBV19 to TRBJ1-1; perhaps TRBD1 as D (6 bases). Trimming took 5 bases from V and 2 from J, leaving 12 bases between them. The CDR3 has 14 amino acids. The germline CDR1 and CDR2 sequences are LNHDA and SQIVND (reference sequence). The CDR3 spells CASSVSQGNTEAFF. CDR3 DNA, as far as it was read: TGTGCCAGTAGTGTCTCACAGGGCAACACTGAA. Supplemented by reference TRBV19 and TRBJ1-1, the full variable domain reads DGGITQSPKYLFRKEGQNVTLSCEQNLNHDAMYWYRQDPGQGLRLIYYSQIVNDFQKGDIAEGYSVSREKKESFPLTVTSAQKNPTAFYLCASSVSQGNTEAFFGQGTRLTVV.

This clone was detected a few times. The read ends 3 residues shy of where the CDR3 ends; the end is completed using the germline J gene. The chain links TRBV13 to TRBJ2-7; TRBD2 matches at 10 bases. With 6 bases clipped from V and 5 bases from J, the junction kept 10 bases outside the gene matches. From germline, CDR1 is PRHDT and CDR2 FYEKMQ (reference sequence). The CDR3 consists of 15 residues. CDR3 bases read: TGTGCCAGCAGTGACAATAGCGGGAGGATGCACGAG. It translates to CASSDNSGRMHE. Given in full, the CDR3 is CASSDNSGRMHEQYF.

At least ten counts were recorded for this clone. The read stops 3 residues short of the end of the CDR3; the missing end is completed from the germline J gene. The V call is TRBV20-1, the J call TRBJ2-7; D is perhaps TRBD2 (6 bases). V gave up 0 bases and J gave up 3 bases, with 15 bases separating them. Germline assignment: CDR1 DFQATT and CDR2 SNEGSKA (reference sequence). The CDR3 consists of 15 residues. CDR3 loop: CSARDPASVDYEQYF. CDR3 DNA (partial): TGCAGTGCTAGAGATCCCGCTAGCGTGGACTACGAG.

This clone was detected many times. Coverage ceases 3 residues before the CDR3 finishes, and the germline J gene fills in the end. The chain has TRBV2 and TRBJ1-2; the D is unclear. Germline CDR1 reads SNHLY; CDR2 reads FYNNEI. The CDR3 has 12 residues. The V gene lost 5 bases and the J gene lost 2 bases, with 6 bases spanning the gap. The sequenced part of the CDR3 DNA is TGTGCCAGCAGTTTTCTGAACTATGGC. Protein product: CASSFLNYG. The whole CDR3 sequence is CASSFLNYGYTF.

In its sample, this clone was seen many times. Coverage ceases 3 residues before the CDR3 finishes, and the germline J gene fills in the end. The rearrangement joins TRBV10-1 to TRBJ2-7, with 13 bases that match TRBD2. Trimming took 3 bases from V and 3 from J; bases not matched to a gene: 2. Germline assignment: CDR1 WNHNN and CDR2 SYGVQD (reference sequence). The CDR3 is made up of 15 amino acids. This CDR3 reads CASSERTSGGYEQYF. The CDR3 DNA, read in part, is TGCGCCAGCAGTGAAAGGACTAGCGGGGGCTACGAG.

This clone has a count of ten or more. The read falls 3 residues short of the CDR3 end, and the missing part is taken from the germline J gene. V gene TRBV6-2 or TRBV6-3 combines with J gene TRBJ1-1; D is unclear. Germline values: CDR1 MNHEY, CDR2 SVGEGT. Trimming left V 4 bases short and J 1 base short, with 7 bases between. This CDR3 region has 13 residues. CDR3 loop: CASSFTRNTEAFF. The CDR3 bases that were read are TGTGCCAGCAGTTTTACTCGGAACACTGAA.

The sample holds many counts of this clone. The CDR3 is cut off 3 residues early in the read; its end comes from the germline J gene. The V gene is TRBV19, the J gene TRBJ2-3; D call uncertain. V lost 1 base, J lost 2 bases, and 7 bases lay in between. This CDR3 has 14 amino acids. Germline CDR1 reads LNHDA; CDR2 reads SQIVND (reference sequence). This chain's CDR3 is CASSIGGLTDTQYF. The sequenced part of the CDR3 DNA is TGTGCCAGTAGTATAGGAGGCCTCACAGATACG.

This clone was found many times. The read ends 3 residues early relative to the CDR3; the germline J gene fills the gap. V gene TRBV5-1 combines with J gene TRBJ1-2; no reliable D call. CDR1 is SGHRS, CDR2 YFSETQ, per germline. V dropped 4 bases and J dropped 2 bases, with 18 bases sitting between them. The CDR3 length is 16 residues. The chain's CDR3 is CASSPGGRIINYGYTF. CDR3 DNA, as far as it was read: TGCGCCAGCAGCCCCGGAGGGCGAATCATAAACTATGGC.

This clone appeared many times. The CDR3 goes on 3 residues after the read ends, and that part is filled in from the germline J gene. V and J are TRBV11-2 and TRBJ1-1, with TRBD1 matching over 8 bases. J gave up 5 bases and V 4 bases, and 6 bases lay outside the gene matches. This CDR3 comprises 14 residues. Germline CDR1 SGHAT, CDR2 FQNNGV. CDR3 loop: CASSSRGRDTEAFF. The CDR3 DNA, read in part, is TGTGCCAGCAGCTCCAGGGGGCGGGATACTGAA.

This clone has ten or more counts. The read finishes 3 residues shy of the CDR3 end, and the germline J gene is used to complete it. The chain recombines TRBV18 with TRBJ1-1; 9 nucleotides line up with TRBD1. This CDR3 is built from 16 residues. After removal of 3 bases from V and 4 bases from J, the junction contained 9 bases not matched to a gene. The V gene's germline CDR1 is KGHSH and CDR2 LQKENI. Partial CDR3 DNA: TGTGCCAGCTCACCTCAAACAGGGGGCGGGGGCACTGAA. Protein product: CASSPQTGGGGTE. The whole CDR3 region reads CASSPQTGGGGTEAFF.

This clone was seen many times. The CDR3 extends 3 residues past the end of the read, so its final part is completed from the germline J gene. This chain joins TRBV19 and TRBJ1-1; tentative D call: TRBD1 (5 bases). The CDR3 totals 13 residues. V gave up 4 bases and J gave up 0 bases, with 6 bases separating them. The V gene's germline CDR1 is LNHDA and CDR2 SQIVND (reference sequence). Here the CDR3 reads CASSTQVNTEAFF. The CDR3 DNA, read in part, is TGTGCCAGTAGTACACAGGTGAACACTGAA.

This clone was detected many times. The read terminates 3 residues ahead of where the CDR3 ends, so the germline J gene completes it. The rearrangement links TRBV20-1 to TRBJ1-1; no reliable D call. The germline V gene has CDR1 DFQATT and CDR2 SNEGSKA (reference sequence). The CDR3 consists of 13 residues. The CDR3 bases that were read are TGCAGAGCAGTGTATGACACCCGACCTGAA. Translating gives CRAVYDTRPE. The CDR3 as a whole reads CRAVYDTRPEAFF.